This T cell receptor beta chain was recorded in a study of T cell repertoires in cytomegalovirus infection. Study as a whole: From public TCR beta signatures came an indication of both CMV infection and matching HLA type.

CDR1 MNHEY and CDR2 SVGEGT come from the germline V gene. The CDR3 is 14 residues long. V was pared by 6 bases and J by 3 bases, with 7 bases of the junction left unmatched. TCRdb analysed the reads with MiXCR anew, one entry per CDR3 protein. The data hold some 400,000 distinct CDR3 sequences, with around 18% observed a single time. As concerns this clonotype: Its cognate antigen is unknown.

Findings and caveats of the study: Dominating the ex vivo response were TCR beta clonotypes that were CMV-specific and HLA-C-restricted. Based on cumulative public TCR beta family frequency, carriers of CMV plus the relevant HLA were identified.

V and J are TRBV6-2 or TRBV6-3 and TRBJ2-7, with 8 positions matching TRBD2. This receptor was obtained from a human donor in good health (CMV status not recorded). Some clones in this sample may be carry-over from other donors' samples. Sequencing was done on a sample of PBMCs. CDR3 protein: CASSPMGLDYEQYF. The CDR3 DNA follows: TGTGCCAGCAGCCCCATGGGACTAGACTACGAGCAGTACTTC.